The source of this T cell receptor (beta chain) is a study of blood T cell repertoires in COVID-19. Of note for this clone: Other DNA sequences of this sample code for an identical CDR3.

The CDR3 totals 14 residues. The V end was cut by 2 bases, the J end by 3 bases, with 8 bases between. Germline CDR1 reads LNHDA; CDR2 reads SQIVND (reference sequence). Profiling relied on immunoSEQ multiplex PCR, and the TCRdb table lists in-frame clones only, not all of them. The sample shows around 250,000 clones, 70% to 90% of them seen only once. The material sequenced was PBMCs or T cells enriched from blood (not recorded which). This receptor was obtained from a woman between 50 and 59 years old who had recovered from COVID-19. The chain employs TRBV19 and TRBJ1-5; TRBD1 is a possible D gene (5 bases). The CDR3 nucleotides are TGTGCCAGTAGTATACGGGACTACAATCAGCCCCAGCATTTT. It yields the protein CASSIRDYNQPQHF.